This section outlines one T cell receptor beta chain sequence together with its context. The sample comes from a study of control samples from healthy donors and cancer patients. Profiled with immunoSEQ multiplex PCR; TCRdb holds only in-frame clones, not every one. This table holds about 100,000 clones, roughly 87% found once. The CDR3 has 12 amino acids. The V gene's germline CDR1 is MRHNA and CDR2 SNTAGT. V lost 3 bases, J lost 8 bases, and 10 bases lay in between. The V call is TRBV6-4, the J call TRBJ1-2; D is uncertain. The sample was blood. The receptor was isolated from a woman between 45 and 60 years old in good health. The CDR3 coding sequence is TGTGCCAGCAGTGAGGGAGCGGGAGGCTACACCTTC. Its protein product is CASSEGAGGYTF.